Presented here are 9 T cell receptor beta chains from one specimen sequenced in a study of T cells after yellow fever vaccination. TCRdb fed the 5' RACE reads into MiXCR, producing one record per CDR3 protein. This sample has 400,000 or so distinct CDR3 sequences, with under 20% found just once. Source: PBMCs, taken before the yellow fever booster vaccination. The receptor source for this set is a young man who received the YFV17D yellow fever vaccine.

This clonotype was counted a few times. This chain connects TRBV6-1 to TRBJ2-7; the match to TRBD2 covers 11 bases. Trimming removed 6 bases from V and 1 base from J; junction bases left unmatched: 2. Germline V gene sequence: CDR1 MNHNS, CDR2 SASEGT. The CDR3 is 14 amino acids. CDR3 DNA: TGTGCCAGCAGAAGACTAGCGGGATCCTACGAGCAGTACGTC. Encoded protein: CASRRLAGSYEQYV.

The chain links TRBV20-1 to TRBJ2-1; D possibly corresponds to TRBD2 (7 bases). The CDR3 spans 15 residues. Germline values: CDR1 DFQATT, CDR2 SNEGSKA (reference sequence). Between the trimmed V and J ends, which lost 0 bases and 9 bases, there was a span of 18 bases. The CDR3 DNA is TGCAGTGCTAGAGAGCTTGCGGGGGCTTCCGTTGAGCAGTTCTTC. Its translation: CSARELAGASVEQFF.

This clonotype came up many times. The CDR3 coding sequence is TGTGCCAGCTCCCCCCGGCCGGACGATGGCTACACCTTC. Translating it yields CASSPRPDDGYTF. V and J are TRBV5-6 and TRBJ1-2; D not resolved. Germline V lookup: CDR1 SGHDT, CDR2 YYEEEE. The CDR3 sequence is 13 residues long. V lost 7 bases to trimming and J lost 6 bases, with 16 bases between them.

V and J are TRBV20-1 and TRBJ1-6; weak D call: TRBD1 (6 bases). This CDR3 is built from 15 residues. Between the trimmed V and J ends, which lost 1 base and 5 bases, there was a span of 12 bases. The V gene's germline CDR1 is DFQATT and CDR2 SNEGSKA (reference sequence). DNA for the CDR3: TGCAGTGCTAGAGTGGGGGACACCAATAATTCACCCCTCCACTTT. Translation gives CSARVGDTNNSPLHF.

The V and J genes are TRBV29-1 and TRBJ2-1; D gene ambiguous. V lost 7 bases and J 8 bases, leaving 6 bases between the germline ends. From germline, CDR1 is SQVTM and CDR2 ANQGSEA. This CDR3 has 9 amino acids. Here the CDR3 DNA reads TGCAGCGGTGGACATGAGCAGTTCTTC. It codes for CSGGHEQFF.

This clonotype was seen a handful of times. The genes are TRBV5-1 and TRBJ2-5; 10 bases fit TRBD2. The CDR3 length is 16 residues. The V gene's germline CDR1 is SGHRS and CDR2 YFSETQ. After removal of 2 bases from V and 5 bases from J, the junction contained 9 bases not matched to a gene. CDR3 in amino acids: CASSFRSGGAMETQYF. CDR3 sequence (DNA): TGCGCCAGCAGCTTCCGAAGCGGGGGGGCCATGGAGACCCAGTACTTC.

This clonotype came up a few times. The V call is TRBV7-2, the J call TRBJ2-7; D remains ambiguous. The CDR3 totals 15 residues. Germline V lookup: CDR1 SGHTA, CDR2 FQGNSA. Trimming cost V 2 bases and J 2 bases, with 13 bases left between them. The CDR3 coding sequence is TGTGCCAGCAGCTTAAACGTCGTAGGACCCTACGAGCAGTACTTC. Protein: CASSLNVVGPYEQYF.

The CDR3, as DNA: TGCGCCAGCAGCCAAGGAGGACAGGACACAGATACGCAGTATTTT. Its protein product is CASSQGGQDTDTQYF. The rearrangement uses TRBV4-3 and TRBJ2-3, with TRBD1 matching 7 bases. V lost 1 base, J lost 2 bases, and 3 bases stayed unmatched. Germline V CDR1 and CDR2: LGHNA, YSLEER. The CDR3 spans 15 residues.

This clonotype was counted only a few times. No DNA is shown, since the ends of the CDR3 on it are uncertain; the CDR3 is the one TCRdb lists. The chain combines TRBV7-8 with TRBJ2-1; TRBD2, the D gene given by the table, was not confirmed from the DNA. Germline CDR1 and CDR2: SGHVS and FQNEAQ. Both ends counted, the CDR3 spans 18 residues. CDR3 amino acids: CASSSRRAGTSGANEQFF.